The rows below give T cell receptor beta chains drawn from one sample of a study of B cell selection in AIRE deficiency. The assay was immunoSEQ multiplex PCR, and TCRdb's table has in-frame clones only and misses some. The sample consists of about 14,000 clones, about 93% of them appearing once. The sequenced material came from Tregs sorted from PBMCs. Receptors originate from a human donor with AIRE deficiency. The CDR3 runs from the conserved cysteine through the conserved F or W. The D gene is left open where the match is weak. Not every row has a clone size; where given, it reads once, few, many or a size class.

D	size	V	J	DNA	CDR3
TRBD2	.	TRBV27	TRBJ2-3	TGTGCCAGCAGTTTTACGGGAGCGGGAGGATGGACAGATACGCAGTATTTT	CASSFTGAGGWTDTQYF
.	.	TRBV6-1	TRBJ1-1	TGTGCCAGCAGTATCAGGGGTCTGTACACTGAAGCTTTCTTT	CASSIRGLYTEAFF
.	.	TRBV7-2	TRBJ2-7	TGTGCCAGCAGCTTAGCGGGCGGCTACGAGCAGTACTTC	CASSLAGGYEQYF
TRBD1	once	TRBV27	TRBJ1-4	TGTGCCAGCAGATCCGGGACAGCGGCTAATGAAAAACTGTTTTTT	CASRSGTAANEKLFF
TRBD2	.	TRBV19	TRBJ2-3	TGTGCCAGTAGGTATACTAGCGACACAGATACGCAGTATTTT	CASRYTSDTDTQYF
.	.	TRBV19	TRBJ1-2	TGTGCCAGTAGACGCCCGGGACAACCCACCGGAGGCTACACCTTC	CASRRPGQPTGGYTF
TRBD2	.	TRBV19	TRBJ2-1	TGTGCCAGTAGTCCTGGACTAGCGGGAGAATTAGGGCCCTCCAATGAGCAGTTCTTC	CASSPGLAGELGPSNEQFF
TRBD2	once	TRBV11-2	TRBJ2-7	TGTGCCAGCAGCTCCACTAGCGGGAGGATTTCGTACTTC	CASSSTSGRISYF
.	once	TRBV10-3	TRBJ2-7	TGTGCCATCAGTCCTGACTTCTCCTACGAGCAGTACTTC	CAISPDFSYEQYF
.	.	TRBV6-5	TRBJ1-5	TGTGCCAGCAGTTACTTCTCGGGTTACCAGCCCCAGCATTTT	CASSYFSGYQPQHF
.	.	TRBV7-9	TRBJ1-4	TGTGCCAGCAGCTCTTTCCTCTCTAATGAAAAACTGTTTTTT	CASSSFLSNEKLFF
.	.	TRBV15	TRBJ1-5	TGTGCCACCAGCAGAGATCTTCTAGGGGATAGCAATCAGCCCCAGCATTTT	CATSRDLLGDSNQPQHF
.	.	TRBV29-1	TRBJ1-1	TGCAGCGTCCTCGTAGGGTGGCGGCGGACTGAAGCTTTCTTT	CSVLVGWRRTEAFF
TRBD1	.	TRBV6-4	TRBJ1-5	TGTGCCCGCCGACGAGACAGGGGCATCAATCAGCCCCAGCATTTT	CARRRDRGINQPQHF
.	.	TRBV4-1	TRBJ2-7	TGCGCCACCCCCGCCCGCCCCCCATCTTACGAGCAGTACTTC	CATPARPPSYEQYF
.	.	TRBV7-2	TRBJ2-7	TGTGCCAGCAGCCGTCTCGGGACCGAGTTTAACGAGCAGTACTTC	CASSRLGTEFNEQYF
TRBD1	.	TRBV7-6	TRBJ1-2	TGTGCCAGCAGCCTGCCGCAGCAGGGGGCAGTCTATGGCTACACCTTC	CASSLPQQGAVYGYTF
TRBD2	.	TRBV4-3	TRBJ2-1	TGCGCCAGCAGCCCTGGACTAGCGGGAGGATACAATGAGCAGTTCTTC	CASSPGLAGGYNEQFF
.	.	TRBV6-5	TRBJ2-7	TGTGCCAGCATTTCTAGGACCTACGAGCAGTACTTC	CASISRTYEQYF
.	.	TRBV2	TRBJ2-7	TGTGCCAGCACCCGGATGGGGTCGGGGGCTAGCTCCTACGAGCAGTACTTC	CASTRMGSGASSYEQYF
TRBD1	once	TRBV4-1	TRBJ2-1	TGCGCCAGCAGCCCAGTGACAGGGCCCCTAGTGGGAGAGCAGTTCTTC	CASSPVTGPLVGEQFF
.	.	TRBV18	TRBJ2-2	TGTGCCAGCTCACCGGGCAGGGAAGTAGGCCAGACCGGGGAGCTGTTTTTT	CASSPGREVGQTGELFF
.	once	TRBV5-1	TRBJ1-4	TGCGCCAGCAGCTTGTCAGGCCAAAGGGGGGAAAAACTGTTTTTT	CASSLSGQRGEKLFF
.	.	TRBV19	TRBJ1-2	TGTGCCAGTAGGTCCACGGCGGACTATGGCTACACCTTC	CASRSTADYGYTF
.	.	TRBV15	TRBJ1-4	TGTGCCACCAGCAGAGAGGGGGAAAAACTGTTTTTT	CATSREGEKLFF
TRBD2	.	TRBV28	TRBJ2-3	TGTGCCAGCAGCCCCACCGGGAGGAAACAGGAAGATACGCAGTATTTT	CASSPTGRKQEDTQYF
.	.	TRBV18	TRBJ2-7	TGTGCCAGCTCACCGGACGGACCTGGCGAGCAGTACTTC	CASSPDGPGEQYF
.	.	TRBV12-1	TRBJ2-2	TGTGCCAGCAGCTCTCCCGGACTAGTTAGCCACACCGGGGAGCTGTTTTTT	CASSSPGLVSHTGELFF
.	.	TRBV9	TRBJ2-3	TGTGCCAGCAGCGTGGGCTTGTGGGACCCGACAGATACGCAGTATTTT	CASSVGLWDPTDTQYF
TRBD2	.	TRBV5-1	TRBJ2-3	TGCGCCAGCAGCTTGGGTGGGACTAGTGTTGATACGCAGTATTTT	CASSLGGTSVDTQYF
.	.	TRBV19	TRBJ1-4	TGTGCCAGTAGTATTGGGAGGGGCAGTAATGAAAAACTGTTTTTT	CASSIGRGSNEKLFF
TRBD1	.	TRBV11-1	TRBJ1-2	TGTGCCAGCAGCTTAAGGGACAGGGAAATCTATGGCTACACCTTC	CASSLRDREIYGYTF
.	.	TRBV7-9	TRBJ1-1	TGTGCCAGCAGCTTTCCAGGGTTGAACACTGAAGCTTTCTTT	CASSFPGLNTEAFF
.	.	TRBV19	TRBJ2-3	TGTGCCAGTAGTATGAGAGGACCCGGTGATACGCAGTATTTT	CASSMRGPGDTQYF
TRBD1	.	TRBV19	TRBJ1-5	TGTGCCAGTAGTATAGGGTCGGACAGGGCCCATCAGCCCCAGCATTTT	CASSIGSDRAHQPQHF
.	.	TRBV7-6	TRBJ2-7	TGTGCCAGCAGCTTACAACGGCGGGACGAGCAGTACTTC	CASSLQRRDEQYF
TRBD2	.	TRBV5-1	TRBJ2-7	TGCGCCAGCAGCGGGGGACTAGCGGGATTCTACGAGCAGTACTTC	CASSGGLAGFYEQYF
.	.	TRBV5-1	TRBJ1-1	TGCGCCAGCAGCTTACTACAGGTTAACCGTCTCACTGAAGCTTTCTTT	CASSLLQVNRLTEAFF
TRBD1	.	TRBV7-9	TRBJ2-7	TGTGCCAGCAGTTCCGGGACAGGCCTCTACGAGCAGTACTTC	CASSSGTGLYEQYF
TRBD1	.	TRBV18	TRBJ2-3	TGTGCCAGCTCACCTAGGGGGCAGGGCACAGATACGCAGTATTTT	CASSPRGQGTDTQYF
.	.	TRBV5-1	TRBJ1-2	TGCGCCAGCAGCTCATACTATGGCTACACCTTC	CASSSYYGYTF
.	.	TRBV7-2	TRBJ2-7	TGTGCCAGCTCTGTGGGTCTACTATACTACGAGCAGTACTTC	CASSVGLLYYEQYF
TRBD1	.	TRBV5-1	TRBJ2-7	TGCGCCAGCAGCTTGGTCGGGGGACAGGGGTACGAGCAGTACTTC	CASSLVGGQGYEQYF
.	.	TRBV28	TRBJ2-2	TGTGCCAGCAGCCTGCACGGACACGGCACCGGGGAGCTGTTTTTT	CASSLHGHGTGELFF
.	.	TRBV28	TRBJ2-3	TGTGCCAGCAGTTTCCCCCGGGCTCCCGCCCCAGATACGCAGTATTTT	CASSFPRAPAPDTQYF
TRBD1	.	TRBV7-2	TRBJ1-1	TGTGCCAGCAGCTCCCAGAGAGGGGGCGGGGGCACTGAAGCTTTCTTT	CASSSQRGGGGTEAFF
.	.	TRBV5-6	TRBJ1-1	TGTGCCAGCAGCTTGGCCTCTGGGAACACTGAAGCTTTCTTT	CASSLASGNTEAFF
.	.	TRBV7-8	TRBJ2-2	TGTGCCAGCAGCCTGGTAATGACGAACACCGGGGAGCTGTTTTTT	CASSLVMTNTGELFF
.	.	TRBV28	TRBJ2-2	TGTGCCAGCAGTTTTGTGGGCTTGAACACCGGGGAGCTGTTTTTT	CASSFVGLNTGELFF